Shown below are 23 T cell receptor beta chains from a single sample sequenced in a study of PD-L1 blockade in urothelial cancer. TCRdb's copy holds only in-frame clones and misses some; the assay was immunoSEQ multiplex PCR. The data contain 65,000 to 80,000 clones, almost 90% of them singletons. As to time point: pretreatment peripheral blood. Sequenced here: PBMCs, sampled around atezolizumab (anti-PD-L1) treatment. The receptors were gathered from a man aged 65 to 79 with urothelial cancer.

The chain uses TRBV7-7 and TRBJ2-7; TRBD2 is a possible D gene (5 bases). The length of the CDR3 is 14 residues. Germline V lookup: CDR1 SSHAT, CDR2 FNYEAQ (reference sequence). Trimming left V 1 base short and J 6 bases short, with 13 bases between. The CDR3 region is CASSLDRESGEQYF. As DNA, the CDR3 is TGTGCCAGCAGCTTAGATCGGGAATCGGGCGAGCAGTACTTC.

The chain couples TRBV11-2 to TRBJ2-5; 8 nucleotides align to TRBD2. The CDR3 is 16 residues long. Trimming at V came to 1 base and at J to 4 bases, leaving 8 bases not matched to a gene. Germline V gives CDR1 SGHAT, CDR2 FQNNGV. The CDR3 nucleotides read TGTGCCAGCAGCTTAGCACCGGGACTAGGTGCAGAGACCCAGTACTTC. It codes for CASSLAPGLGAETQYF.

V and J are TRBV28 and TRBJ2-3; a weak D match, TRBD2 (6 bases). This CDR3 has 16 amino acids. CDR1 MDHEN and CDR2 SYDVKM come from the germline V gene. CDR3: CDSVLPERPGEDTQYF. For the CDR3, the DNA is TGTGATTCAGTACTCCCGGAGAGGCCGGGGGAGGATACGCAGTATTTT.

The V call is TRBV12-5, the J call TRBJ1-3; D is undetermined. Germline V gene lookup returns CDR1 LGHNT and CDR2 FRNRAP. Trimming pared 0 bases from V and 7 bases from J, leaving 13 bases between. CDR3 size: 15 residues. The CDR3 spells CASGLVHGERNTIYF. The CDR3 DNA reads as TGTGCTAGTGGTTTGGTACACGGGGAAAGGAACACCATATATTTT. Using reference TRBV12-5 and TRBJ1-3 for the parts outside the CDR3, the full variable domain is DARVTQTPRHKVTEMGQEVTMRCQPILGHNTVFWYRQTMMQGLELLAYFRNRAPLDDSGMPKDRFSAEMPDATLATLKIQPSEPRDSAVYFCASGLVHGERNTIYFGEGSWLTVV.

This chain joins TRBV6-1 and TRBJ1-1, with a possible D match to TRBD1 (5 bases). The CDR3 runs 14 residues. Per germline, CDR1 MNHNS and CDR2 SASEGT. The V gene lost 4 bases and the J gene lost 5 bases, with 14 bases spanning the gap. In nucleotides, the CDR3 is TGTGCCAGCAGTGCTTGGGACGGGGGGACTGAAGCTTTCTTT. This translates into CASSAWDGGTEAFF.

Worth noting for this clone: Within the sample, other DNA sequences also encode this same CDR3. This rearrangement joins TRBV5-4 to TRBJ2-1; TRBD1 is a possible D gene (5 bases). This CDR3 is built from 15 residues. Trimming stripped 0 bases from V and 4 bases from J, with 11 bases between. Germline values: CDR1 SGHNT, CDR2 YYREEE (reference sequence). The CDR3 is CASSLDQGSYNEQFF. The CDR3 DNA reads as TGTGCCAGCAGCTTGGACCAGGGATCTTACAATGAGCAGTTCTTC. The complete variable domain, with remaining parts taken from reference TRBV5-4 and TRBJ2-1, reads ETGVTQSPTHLIKTRGQQVTLRCSSQSGHNTVSWYQQALGQGPQFIFQYYREEENGRGNFPPRFSGLQFPNYSSELNVNALELDDSALYLCASSLDQGSYNEQFFGPGTRLTVL.

In nucleotides, the CDR3 is TGCGCCAGCTTTCCCCCAGGACAGGAGACCCAGTACTTC. This encodes CASFPPGQETQYF. V usage is TRBV5-1 and J usage is TRBJ2-5; D might be TRBD1 (6 bases). Germline V gives CDR1 SGHRS, CDR2 YFSETQ. The length of the CDR3 is 13 residues. V gave up 7 bases and J gave up 5 bases, with 15 bases separating them.

This chain links TRBV10-3 with TRBJ2-3; D is unclear. Germline assignment: CDR1 ENHRY and CDR2 SYGVKD. Deletions cut 2 bases from V and 3 bases from J, with 6 bases between. The length of the CDR3 is 13 residues. The CDR3 protein is CAISEQTTDTQYF. CDR3 nucleotide sequence: TGTGCCATCAGTGAGCAAACAACAGATACGCAGTATTTT.

The table lists this clone with a count of one. The chain uses TRBV19 and TRBJ2-1, with D uncertain. Trimming took off 2 bases at V and 0 bases at J, with 8 bases between the two ends. CDR1 is LNHDA and CDR2 is SQIVND in the germline V gene (reference sequence). The CDR3 sequence is 15 residues long. The CDR3 DNA reads as TGTGCCAGTAGTATAATCTACAGCTCCTACAATGAGCAGTTCTTC. Its translation: CASSIIYSSYNEQFF. Combining the CDR3 with reference TRBV19 and TRBJ2-1 gives the whole variable domain DGGITQSPKYLFRKEGQNVTLSCEQNLNHDAMYWYRQDPGQGLRLIYYSQIVNDFQKGDIAEGYSVSREKKESFPLTVTSAQKNPTAFYLCASSIIYSSYNEQFFGPGTRLTVL.

The chain carries TRBV2 and TRBJ1-3, with D perhaps TRBD1 (6 bases). The germline CDR1 and CDR2 sequences are SNHLY and FYNNEI. The CDR3 is made up of 15 amino acids. Trimming removed 6 bases at V and 0 bases at J, with 12 bases between. The CDR3 loop reads CASSVTGSSGNTIYF. The DNA for the CDR3 is TGTGCCAGCAGCGTCACAGGGAGCTCTGGAAACACCATATATTTT.

The chain has TRBV9 and TRBJ2-5; D remains unclear. The CDR3 is made up of 13 amino acids. Trimming removed 2 bases at V and 5 bases at J, with 10 bases between. Germline-derived CDR1 and CDR2 are SGDLS and YYNGEE. For the CDR3, the DNA is TGTGCCAGCAGCGTGGGCCCCTTGGAGACCCAGTACTTC. Its protein product is CASSVGPLETQYF.

The rearrangement joins TRBV27 to TRBJ2-3; TRBD2 matches at 8 bases. CDR3 length: 14 residues. Germline V lookup: CDR1 MNHEY, CDR2 SMNVEV (reference sequence). Trimming took 5 bases from V and 2 from J; bases not matched to a gene: 3. The CDR3 sequence: CASSKLAATDTQYF. The CDR3 DNA reads as TGTGCCAGCAGTAAACTAGCGGCCACAGATACGCAGTATTTT.

The chain links TRBV4-1 to TRBJ2-3, with TRBD2 matching 8 bases. Germline values: CDR1 MGHRA, CDR2 YSYEKL. The CDR3 is 16 amino acids. With V trimmed by 3 bases and J by 4 bases, 9 bases remained unmatched. The CDR3 protein is CASSQIAGIWADTQYF. Written as DNA, the CDR3 is TGCGCCAGCAGCCAGATAGCGGGAATATGGGCAGATACGCAGTATTTT.

The V call is TRBV28, the J call TRBJ2-7; weak D call: TRBD1 (6 bases). This CDR3 is 16 amino acids long. V was cut by 2 bases and J by 2 bases, with 16 bases left in between. Germline V gene data show CDR1 as MDHEN and CDR2 as SYDVKM. This CDR3 is CASSLRTVINPYEQYF. CDR3 bases: TGTGCCAGCAGTTTAAGGACAGTTATAAACCCCTACGAGCAGTACTTC.

The V gene is TRBV4-2, the J gene TRBJ1-5; no definite D call. The CDR3 consists of 15 residues. V gave up 0 bases and J gave up 4 bases, with 10 bases separating them. The V gene's germline CDR1 is LGHNA and CDR2 YNFKEQ. The CDR3 sequence is CASSQERFANQPQHF. The CDR3 nucleotides are TGTGCCAGCAGCCAAGAACGGTTCGCGAATCAGCCCCAGCATTTT.

For the CDR3, the DNA is TGTGCCAGCAGAACCGGGACAGGTCTAGAGACCCAGTACTTC. This translates into CASRTGTGLETQYF. The chain joins TRBV6-1 to TRBJ2-5; TRBD1 agrees at 8 bases. The germline V gene encodes CDR1 MNHNS and CDR2 SASEGT. V lost 6 bases and J lost 4; bases outside the gene matches: 7. This CDR3 is 14 amino acids long.

The V call is TRBV28, the J call TRBJ2-7; TRBD2 aligns across 8 bases. The V and J ends lost 6 bases and 1 base, in that order; junction bases with no gene match: 5. This CDR3 comprises 14 residues. CDR1 MDHEN and CDR2 SYDVKM come from the germline V gene. The CDR3 region has the DNA TGTGCCAGCAGGCGACTAGCGCGGTCCTACGAGCAGTACTTC. As protein: CASRRLARSYEQYF. Combining the CDR3 with reference TRBV28 and TRBJ2-7 gives the whole variable domain DVKVTQSSRYLVKRTGEKVFLECVQDMDHENMFWYRQDPGLGLRLIYFSYDVKMKEKGDIPEGYSVSREKKERFSLILESASTNQTSMYLCASRRLARSYEQYFGPGTRLTVT.

V usage is TRBV11-2 and J usage is TRBJ1-1; TRBD1 might be the D (5 bases). Germline V gene lookup returns CDR1 SGHAT and CDR2 FQNNGV. The CDR3 has 15 residues. V lost 1 base and J lost 6, with 15 bases in between. The CDR3 region is CASSLGWGSGAEAFF. The CDR3 DNA reads TGTGCCAGCAGCTTAGGCTGGGGCTCTGGCGCTGAAGCTTTCTTT.

This clone was counted once. The J gene is TRBJ2-7, the V gene TRBV21-1; the D call of TRBD1 is as the table states it, not checked on the DNA. TRBV21-1 is assigned pseudogene status. The CDR3 length is 16 residues. CDR3 residues: CASSSPGTGAPSEQYF. The CDR3 nucleotides read TGTGCCAGCAGCTCCCCCGGGACAGGTGCCCCATCCGAGCAGTACTTC.

The chain carries TRBV6-1 and TRBJ2-7; 10 bases align to TRBD2. Germline CDR1 reads MNHNS; CDR2 reads SASEGT. This CDR3 has 15 amino acids. The J segment lost 1 base and the V segment lost 1 base, leaving 1 base of the junction unmatched. In DNA form, the CDR3 reads TGTGCCAGCAGTGAAGGGGGACTAGCGTCCTACGAGCAGTACTTC. This gives the protein CASSEGGLASYEQYF.

V is TRBV6-1 and J is TRBJ2-7, with unresolved D. Germline CDR1 reads MNHNS; CDR2 reads SASEGT. The ends were cut back, 1 base at V and 6 bases at J, with 10 bases in the middle. The CDR3 covers 13 residues. The CDR3, as DNA: TGTGCCAGCAGTGAAGGTACAGTAGGCGAGCAGTACTTC. Its protein is CASSEGTVGEQYF.

V is TRBV28 and J is TRBJ2-3, with 13 bases fitting TRBD2. The length of the CDR3 is 19 residues. CDR1 and CDR2 (germline): MDHEN, SYDVKM. The junction had 12 bases not matched to a gene; V was cut back by 5 bases and J by 1 base. CDR3 DNA: TGTGCCAGCAGTGGGGATACTAGCGGGAGGGCCTATGGCACAGATACGCAGTATTTT. It specifies CASSGDTSGRAYGTDTQYF.

This chain joins TRBV6-1 and TRBJ2-5; TRBD2 is a possible D gene (5 bases). Germline V gives CDR1 MNHNS, CDR2 SASEGT. Trimming pared 2 bases from V and 2 bases from J, leaving 12 bases between. This CDR3 spans 15 amino acids. The CDR3 nucleotides read TGTGCCAGCAGTGAACCGGCGGGCCTTCAAGAGACCCAGTACTTC. It specifies CASSEPAGLQETQYF.